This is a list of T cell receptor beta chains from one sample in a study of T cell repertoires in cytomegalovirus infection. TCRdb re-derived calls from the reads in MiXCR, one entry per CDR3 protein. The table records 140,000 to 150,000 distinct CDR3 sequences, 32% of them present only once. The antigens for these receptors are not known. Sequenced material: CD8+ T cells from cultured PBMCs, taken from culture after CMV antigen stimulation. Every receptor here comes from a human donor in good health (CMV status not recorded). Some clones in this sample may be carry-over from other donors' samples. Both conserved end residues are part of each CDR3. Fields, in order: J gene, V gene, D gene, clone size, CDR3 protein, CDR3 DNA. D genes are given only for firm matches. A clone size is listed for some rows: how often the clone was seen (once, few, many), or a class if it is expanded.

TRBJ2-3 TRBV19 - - CASSTAGDTQYF TGTGCCAGTAGTACCGCAGGGGATACGCAGTATTTT
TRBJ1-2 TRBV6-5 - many CASNMQGGRYGYTF TGTGCCAGCAATATGCAGGGAGGGAGGTATGGCTACACCTTC
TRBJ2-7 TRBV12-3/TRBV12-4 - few CASSQGGQYYEQYF TGTGCCAGCAGTCAGGGGGGACAGTACTACGAGCAGTACTTC
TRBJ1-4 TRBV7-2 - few CASSEGPTTSTNEKLFF TGTGCCAGCAGCGAGGGACCGACCACCTCAACTAATGAAAAACTGTTTTTT
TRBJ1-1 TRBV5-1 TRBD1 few CASSLETGGYTEAFF TGCGCCAGCAGCCTCGAGACAGGGGGGTACACTGAAGCTTTCTTT
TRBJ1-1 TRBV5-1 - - CASSLGSGAEAFF TGCGCCAGCAGCTTGGGTTCCGGCGCTGAAGCTTTCTTT
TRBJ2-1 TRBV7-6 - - CVTKHLGSNEQFF TGTGTCACCAAACACCTCGGTTCCAATGAGCAGTTCTTC
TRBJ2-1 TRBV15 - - CATSKRGGDSYNEQFF TGTGCCACCAGCAAAAGGGGCGGGGACTCCTACAATGAGCAGTTCTTC
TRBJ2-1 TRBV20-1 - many CSARKDTRYNEQFF TGCAGTGCTAGGAAAGATACGAGATACAATGAGCAGTTCTTC
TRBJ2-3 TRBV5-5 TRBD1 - CASSLARDRGRRTDTQYF TGTGCCAGCAGCTTGGCCCGGGACAGGGGGCGCCGCACAGATACGCAGTATTTT
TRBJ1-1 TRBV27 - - CASSSPTAHFEAFF TGTGCCAGCAGTTCCCCGACGGCTCACTTTGAAGCTTTCTTT
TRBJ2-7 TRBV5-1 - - CASSFATDYEQYF TGCGCCAGCAGCTTCGCCACCGACTACGAGCAGTACTTC
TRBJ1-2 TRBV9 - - CASSVGVRDSDYGYTF TGTGCCAGCAGCGTAGGGGTCCGGGATTCGGACTATGGCTACACCTTC
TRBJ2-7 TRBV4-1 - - CASSQRTGQSYEQYF TGCGCCAGCAGCCAAAGAACCGGACAGTCCTACGAGCAGTACTTC
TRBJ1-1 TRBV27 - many CAAARSTNTEAFF TGTGCCGCCGCCCGGTCGACGAACACTGAAGCTTTCTTT
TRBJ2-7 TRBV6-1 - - CASSESSGYEQYF TGTGCCAGCAGTGAATCTTCCGGATACGAGCAGTACTTC
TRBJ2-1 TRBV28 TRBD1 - CASSSDRGNEQFF TGTGCCAGCAGTTCGGACAGGGGGAATGAGCAGTTCTTC
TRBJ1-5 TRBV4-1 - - CASSHQLDQPQHF TGCGCCAGCAGCCATCAGCTGGATCAGCCCCAGCATTTT
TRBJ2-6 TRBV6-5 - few CASSSLNTGSGANVLTF TGTGCCAGCAGTTCCCTTAATACAGGGAGCGGGGCCAACGTCCTGACTTTC
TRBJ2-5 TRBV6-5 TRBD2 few CASSARLGGGEETQYF TGTGCCAGCAGTGCCCGGCTTGGCGGGGGGGAAGAGACCCAGTACTTC
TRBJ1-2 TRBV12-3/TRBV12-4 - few CASSPRPPIWYGYTF TGTGCCAGCAGCCCGCGCCCTCCTATTTGGTATGGCTACACCTTC
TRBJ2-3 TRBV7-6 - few CASSRGGEGADTQYF TGTGCCAGCAGTCGTGGGGGGGAGGGGGCAGATACGCAGTATTTT
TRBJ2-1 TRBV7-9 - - CASSFSLSSYNEQFF TGTGCCAGCAGCTTCTCGCTTAGCTCCTACAATGAGCAGTTCTTC
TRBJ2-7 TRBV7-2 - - CASTKGGGSSYEQYF TGTGCCAGCACCAAGGGTGGCGGCAGCTCCTACGAGCAGTACTTC
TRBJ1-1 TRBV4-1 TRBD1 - CASSQDAGQGTEAFF TGCGCCAGCAGCCAAGATGCGGGACAGGGGACTGAAGCTTTCTTT
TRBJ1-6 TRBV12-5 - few CASGLVLGGSPLHF TGTGCTAGTGGTTTGGTACTCGGGGGATCACCCCTCCACTTT
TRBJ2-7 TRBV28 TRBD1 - CASSLGQDGPYEQYF TGTGCCAGCAGTCTCGGACAGGACGGTCCCTACGAGCAGTACTTC
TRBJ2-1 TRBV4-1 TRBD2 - CASSQELAGASYNEQFF TGCGCCAGCAGCCAAGAACTAGCGGGGGCCTCATACAATGAGCAGTTCTTC
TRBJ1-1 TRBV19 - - CASSLQLNTEAFF TGTGCCAGTAGTCTACAGCTGAACACTGAAGCTTTCTTT